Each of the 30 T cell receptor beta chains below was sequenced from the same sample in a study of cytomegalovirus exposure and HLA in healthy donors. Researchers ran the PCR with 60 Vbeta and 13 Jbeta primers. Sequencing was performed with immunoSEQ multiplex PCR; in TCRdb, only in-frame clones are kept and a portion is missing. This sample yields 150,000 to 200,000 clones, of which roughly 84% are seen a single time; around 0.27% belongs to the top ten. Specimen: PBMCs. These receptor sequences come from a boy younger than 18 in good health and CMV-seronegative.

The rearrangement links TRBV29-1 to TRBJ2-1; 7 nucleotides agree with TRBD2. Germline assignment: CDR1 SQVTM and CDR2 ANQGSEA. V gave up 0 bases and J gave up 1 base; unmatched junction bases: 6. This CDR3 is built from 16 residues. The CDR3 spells CSVEDSPSGSYNEQFF. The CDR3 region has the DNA TGCAGCGTTGAAGATTCGCCTAGCGGATCCTACAATGAGCAGTTCTTC.

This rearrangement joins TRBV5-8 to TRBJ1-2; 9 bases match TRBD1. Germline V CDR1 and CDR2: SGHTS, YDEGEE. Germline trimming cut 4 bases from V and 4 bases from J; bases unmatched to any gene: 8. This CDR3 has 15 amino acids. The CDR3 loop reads CASSAGTGTPYGYTF. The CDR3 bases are TGTGCCAGCAGCGCCGGGACAGGGACTCCCTATGGCTACACCTTC. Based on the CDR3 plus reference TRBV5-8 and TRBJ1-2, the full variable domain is EAGVTQSPTHLIKTRGQQATLRCSPISGHTSVYWYQQALGLGLQFLLWYDEGEERNRGNFPPRFSGRQFPNYSSELNVNALELEDSALYLCASSAGTGTPYGYTFGSGTRLTVV.

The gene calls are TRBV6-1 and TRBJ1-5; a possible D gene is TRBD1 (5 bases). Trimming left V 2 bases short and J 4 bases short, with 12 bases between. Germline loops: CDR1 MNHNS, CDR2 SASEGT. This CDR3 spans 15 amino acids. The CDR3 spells CASSEIGAGNQPQHF. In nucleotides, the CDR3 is TGTGCCAGCAGTGAAATAGGGGCAGGGAATCAGCCCCAGCATTTT.

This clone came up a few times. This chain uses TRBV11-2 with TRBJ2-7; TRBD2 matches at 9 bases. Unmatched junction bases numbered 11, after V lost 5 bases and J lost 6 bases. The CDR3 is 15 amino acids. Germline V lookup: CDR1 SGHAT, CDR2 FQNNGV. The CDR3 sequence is CASSPIAGVRGEQYF. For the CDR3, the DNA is TGTGCCAGCAGCCCAATAGCGGGAGTTAGAGGCGAGCAGTACTTC. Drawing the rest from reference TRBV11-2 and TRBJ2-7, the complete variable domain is EAGVAQSPRYKIIEKRQSVAFWCNPISGHATLYWYQQILGQGPKLLIQFQNNGVVDDSQLPKDRFSAERLKGVDSTLKIQPAKLEDSAVYLCASSPIAGVRGEQYFGPGTRLTVT.

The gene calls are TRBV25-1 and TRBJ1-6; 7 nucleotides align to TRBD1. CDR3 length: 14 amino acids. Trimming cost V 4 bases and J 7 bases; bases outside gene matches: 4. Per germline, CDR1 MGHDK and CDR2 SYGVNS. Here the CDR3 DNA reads TGTGCCAGCAGTGGACAGGGTGGCAATTCACCCCTCCACTTT. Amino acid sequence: CASSGQGGNSPLHF.

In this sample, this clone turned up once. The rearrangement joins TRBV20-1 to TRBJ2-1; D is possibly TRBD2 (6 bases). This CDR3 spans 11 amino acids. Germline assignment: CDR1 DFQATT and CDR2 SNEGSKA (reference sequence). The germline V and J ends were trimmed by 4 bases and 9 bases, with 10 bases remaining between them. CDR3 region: CSATSVGEQFF. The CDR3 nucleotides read TGCAGTGCTACTAGCGTAGGTGAGCAGTTCTTC.

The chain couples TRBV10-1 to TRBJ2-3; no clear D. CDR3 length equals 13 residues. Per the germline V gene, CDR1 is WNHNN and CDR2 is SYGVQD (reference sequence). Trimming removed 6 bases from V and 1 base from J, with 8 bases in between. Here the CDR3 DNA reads TGCGCCAGCAGCCCATCGGGCACAGATACGCAGTATTTT. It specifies CASSPSGTDTQYF.

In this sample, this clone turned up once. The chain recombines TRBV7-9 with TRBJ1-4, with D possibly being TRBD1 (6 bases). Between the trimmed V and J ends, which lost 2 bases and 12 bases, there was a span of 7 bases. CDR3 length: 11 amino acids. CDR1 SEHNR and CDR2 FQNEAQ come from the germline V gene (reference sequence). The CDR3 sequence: CASSLQGQLFF. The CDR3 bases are TGTGCCAGCAGCTTACAGGGGCAACTGTTTTTT.

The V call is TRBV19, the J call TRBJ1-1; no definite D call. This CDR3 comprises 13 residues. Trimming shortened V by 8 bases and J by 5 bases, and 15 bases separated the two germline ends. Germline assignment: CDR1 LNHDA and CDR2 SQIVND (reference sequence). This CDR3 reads CASPRNPGTEAFF. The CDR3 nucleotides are TGTGCCAGTCCCCGAAACCCCGGTACTGAAGCTTTCTTT.

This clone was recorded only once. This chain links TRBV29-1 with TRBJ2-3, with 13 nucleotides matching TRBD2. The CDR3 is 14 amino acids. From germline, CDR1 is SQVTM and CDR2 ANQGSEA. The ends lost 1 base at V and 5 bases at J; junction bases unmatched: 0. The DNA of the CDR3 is TGCAGCGTTGAAGGGACTAGCGGGAGAGATACGCAGTATTTT. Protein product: CSVEGTSGRDTQYF.

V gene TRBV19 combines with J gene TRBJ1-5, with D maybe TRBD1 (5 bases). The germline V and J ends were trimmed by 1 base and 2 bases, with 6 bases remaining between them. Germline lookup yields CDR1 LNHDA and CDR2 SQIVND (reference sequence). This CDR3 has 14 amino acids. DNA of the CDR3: TGTGCCAGTAGTATAGCCAGGGGCAATCAGCCCCAGCATTTT. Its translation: CASSIARGNQPQHF.

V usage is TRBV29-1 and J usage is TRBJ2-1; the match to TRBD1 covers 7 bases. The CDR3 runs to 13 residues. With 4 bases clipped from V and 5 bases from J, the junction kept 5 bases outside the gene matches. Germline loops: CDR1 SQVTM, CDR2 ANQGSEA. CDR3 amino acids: CSVAGQVNNEQFF. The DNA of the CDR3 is TGCAGCGTTGCTGGACAGGTCAACAATGAGCAGTTCTTC.

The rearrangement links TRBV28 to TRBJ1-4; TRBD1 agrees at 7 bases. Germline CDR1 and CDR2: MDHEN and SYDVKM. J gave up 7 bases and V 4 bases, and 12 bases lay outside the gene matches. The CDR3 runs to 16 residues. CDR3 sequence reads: CASSYLPGQKGEKLFF. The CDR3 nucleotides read TGTGCCAGCAGTTATCTACCGGGACAGAAGGGTGAAAAACTGTTTTTT.

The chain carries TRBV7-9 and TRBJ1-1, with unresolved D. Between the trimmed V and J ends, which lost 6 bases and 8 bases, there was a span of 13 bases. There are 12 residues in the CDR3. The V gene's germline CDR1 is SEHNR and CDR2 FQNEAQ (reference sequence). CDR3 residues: CASSFGPPEAFF. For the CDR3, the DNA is TGTGCCAGCAGTTTTGGCCCCCCCGAAGCTTTCTTT.

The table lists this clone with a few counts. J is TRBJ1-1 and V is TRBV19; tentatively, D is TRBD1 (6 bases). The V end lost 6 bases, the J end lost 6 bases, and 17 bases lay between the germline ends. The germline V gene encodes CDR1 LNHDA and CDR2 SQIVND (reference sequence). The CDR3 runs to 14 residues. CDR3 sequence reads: CASRLAAGAAEAFF. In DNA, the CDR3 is TGTGCCAGTAGACTCGCTGCGGGGGCTGCTGAAGCTTTCTTT.

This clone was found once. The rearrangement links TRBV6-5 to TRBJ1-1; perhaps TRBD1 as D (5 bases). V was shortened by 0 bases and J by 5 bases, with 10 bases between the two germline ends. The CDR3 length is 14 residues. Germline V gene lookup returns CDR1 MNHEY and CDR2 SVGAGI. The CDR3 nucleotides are TGTGCCAGCAGTTACTCGACCGGGGGGACTGAAGCTTTCTTT. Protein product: CASSYSTGGTEAFF.

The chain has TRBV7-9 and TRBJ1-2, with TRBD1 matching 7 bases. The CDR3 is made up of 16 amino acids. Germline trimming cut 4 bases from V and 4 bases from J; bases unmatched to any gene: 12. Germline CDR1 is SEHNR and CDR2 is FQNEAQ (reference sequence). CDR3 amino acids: CASSYPPQGVSYGYTF. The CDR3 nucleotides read TGTGCCAGCAGCTACCCCCCGCAGGGGGTGAGCTATGGCTACACCTTC.

CDR3 region: CASSTGESSYNEQFF. The DNA of the CDR3 is TGTGCCAGCAGCACGGGGGAGAGCTCCTACAATGAGCAGTTCTTC. The V call is TRBV27, the J call TRBJ2-1; D is perhaps TRBD2 (6 bases). The CDR3 consists of 15 residues. V dropped 6 bases and J dropped 0 bases, with 12 bases sitting between them. Germline V gives CDR1 MNHEY, CDR2 SMNVEV (reference sequence).

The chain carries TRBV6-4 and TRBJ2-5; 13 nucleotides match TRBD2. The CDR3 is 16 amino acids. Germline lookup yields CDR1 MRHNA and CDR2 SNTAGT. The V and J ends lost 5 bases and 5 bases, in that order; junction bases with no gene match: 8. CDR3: CASSIGLAGDFETQYF. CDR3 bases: TGTGCCAGCAGTATAGGACTAGCGGGGGATTTTGAGACCCAGTACTTC.

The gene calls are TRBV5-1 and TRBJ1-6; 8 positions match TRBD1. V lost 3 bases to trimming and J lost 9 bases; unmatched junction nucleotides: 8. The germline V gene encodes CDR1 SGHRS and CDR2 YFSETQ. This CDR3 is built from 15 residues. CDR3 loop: CASSWTGPISSPLHF. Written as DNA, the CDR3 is TGCGCCAGCAGCTGGACAGGGCCCATAAGTTCACCCCTCCACTTT.

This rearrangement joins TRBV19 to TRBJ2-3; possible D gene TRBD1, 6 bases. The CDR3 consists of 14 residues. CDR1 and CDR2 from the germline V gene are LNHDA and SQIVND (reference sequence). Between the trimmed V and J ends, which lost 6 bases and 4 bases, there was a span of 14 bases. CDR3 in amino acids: CASRPTGHADTQYF. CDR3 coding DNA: TGTGCCAGTAGGCCCACAGGGCATGCAGATACGCAGTATTTT.

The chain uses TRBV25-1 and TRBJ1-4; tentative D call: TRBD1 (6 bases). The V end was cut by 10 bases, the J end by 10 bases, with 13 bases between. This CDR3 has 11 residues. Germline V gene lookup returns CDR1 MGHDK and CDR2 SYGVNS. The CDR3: CATTGIGKLFF. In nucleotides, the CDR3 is TGTGCCACTACAGGGATAGGAAAACTGTTTTTT. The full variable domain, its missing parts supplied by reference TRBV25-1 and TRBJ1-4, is EADIYQTPRYLVIGTGKKITLECSQTMGHDKMYWYQQDPGMELHLIHYSYGVNSTEKGDLSSESTVSRIRTEHFPLTLESARPSHTSQYLCATTGIGKLFFGSGTQLSVL.

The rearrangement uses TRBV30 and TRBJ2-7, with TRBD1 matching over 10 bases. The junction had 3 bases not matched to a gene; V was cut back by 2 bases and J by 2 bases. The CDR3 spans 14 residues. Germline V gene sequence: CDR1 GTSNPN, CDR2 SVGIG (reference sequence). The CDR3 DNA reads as TGTGCCTGGAGTTCCGGGACAGGGGCCTACGAGCAGTACTTC. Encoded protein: CAWSSGTGAYEQYF.

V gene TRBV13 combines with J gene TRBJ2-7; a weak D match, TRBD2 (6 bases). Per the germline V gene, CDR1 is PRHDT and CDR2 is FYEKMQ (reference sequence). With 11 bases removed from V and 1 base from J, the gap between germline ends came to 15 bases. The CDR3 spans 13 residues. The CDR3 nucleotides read TGTGCCTCCTCTTCTAGCGAGTCCTACGAGCAGTACTTC. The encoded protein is CASSSSESYEQYF.

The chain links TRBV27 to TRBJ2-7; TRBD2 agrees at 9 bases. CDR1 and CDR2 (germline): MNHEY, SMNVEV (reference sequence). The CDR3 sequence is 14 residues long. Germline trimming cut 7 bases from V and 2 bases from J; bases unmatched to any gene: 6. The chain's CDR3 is CASMSPSGAYEQYF. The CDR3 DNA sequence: TGTGCCAGCATGTCTCCTAGCGGGGCCTACGAGCAGTACTTC.

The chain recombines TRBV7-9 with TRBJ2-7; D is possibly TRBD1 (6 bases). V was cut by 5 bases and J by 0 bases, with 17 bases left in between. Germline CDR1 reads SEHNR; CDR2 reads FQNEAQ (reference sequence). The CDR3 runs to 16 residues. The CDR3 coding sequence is TGTGCCAGCAGCATAAACAGGGTGAACCCCTCCTACGAGCAGTACTTC. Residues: CASSINRVNPSYEQYF.

In nucleotides, the CDR3 is TGTGCCAGCAGCTCGAGGACAGAACAGCGGTCACCCCTCCACTTT. It yields the protein CASSSRTEQRSPLHF. V gene TRBV5-4 combines with J gene TRBJ1-6, with a tentative D call TRBD1 (6 bases). This CDR3 has 15 residues. Germline V CDR1 and CDR2: SGHNT, YYREEE (reference sequence). With 3 bases removed from V and 10 bases from J, the gap between germline ends came to 17 bases.

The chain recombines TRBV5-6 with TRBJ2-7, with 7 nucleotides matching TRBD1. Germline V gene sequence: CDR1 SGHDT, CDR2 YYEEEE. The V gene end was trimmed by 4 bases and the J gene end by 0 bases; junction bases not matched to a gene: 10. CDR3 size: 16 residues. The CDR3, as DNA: TGTGCCAGCAGCCCCCCGGGACAGAGGGGCTCCTACGAGCAGTACTTC. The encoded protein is CASSPPGQRGSYEQYF.

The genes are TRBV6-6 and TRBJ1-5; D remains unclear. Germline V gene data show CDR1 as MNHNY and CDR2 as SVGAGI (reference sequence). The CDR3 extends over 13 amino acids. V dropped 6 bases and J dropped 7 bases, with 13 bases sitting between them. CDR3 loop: CASSPQVVQPQHF. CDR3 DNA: TGTGCCAGCAGCCCCCAGGTCGTGCAGCCCCAGCATTTT.

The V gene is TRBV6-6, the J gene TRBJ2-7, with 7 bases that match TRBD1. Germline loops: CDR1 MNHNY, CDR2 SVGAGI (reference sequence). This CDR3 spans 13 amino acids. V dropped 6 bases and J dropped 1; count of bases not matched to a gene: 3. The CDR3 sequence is CASSDRESYEQYF. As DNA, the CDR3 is TGTGCCAGCAGCGACAGGGAGTCCTACGAGCAGTACTTC.